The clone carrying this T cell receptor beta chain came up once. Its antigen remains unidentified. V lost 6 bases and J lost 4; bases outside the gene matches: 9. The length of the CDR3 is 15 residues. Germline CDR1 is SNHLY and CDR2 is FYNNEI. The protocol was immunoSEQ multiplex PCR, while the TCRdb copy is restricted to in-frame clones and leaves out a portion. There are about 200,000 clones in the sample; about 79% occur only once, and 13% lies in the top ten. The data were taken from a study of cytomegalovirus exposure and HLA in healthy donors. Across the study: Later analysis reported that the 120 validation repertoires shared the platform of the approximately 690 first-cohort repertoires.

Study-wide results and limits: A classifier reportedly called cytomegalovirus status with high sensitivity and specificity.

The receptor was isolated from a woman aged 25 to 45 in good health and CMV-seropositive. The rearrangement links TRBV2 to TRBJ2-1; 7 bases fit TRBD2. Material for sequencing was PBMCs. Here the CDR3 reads CASRATGGPYNEQFF. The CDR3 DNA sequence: TGTGCCAGCAGGGCAACGGGAGGCCCATACAATGAGCAGTTCTTC.